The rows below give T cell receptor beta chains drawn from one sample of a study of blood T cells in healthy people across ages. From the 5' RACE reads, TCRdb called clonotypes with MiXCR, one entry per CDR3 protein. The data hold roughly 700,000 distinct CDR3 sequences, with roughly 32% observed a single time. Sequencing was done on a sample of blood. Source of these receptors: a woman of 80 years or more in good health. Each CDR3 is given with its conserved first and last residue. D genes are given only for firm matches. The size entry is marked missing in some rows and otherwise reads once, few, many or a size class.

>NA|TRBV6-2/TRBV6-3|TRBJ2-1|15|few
CASSSTGGLYNEQFF
TGTGCCAGCAGTTCGACCGGGGGGCTTTACAATGAGCAGTTCTTC
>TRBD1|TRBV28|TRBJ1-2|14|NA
CASSLSGLQGSYTF
TGTGCCAGCAGTTTATCCGGACTACAGGGGTCCTACACCTTC
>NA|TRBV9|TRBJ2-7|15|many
CASSPSGRSSYEQYF
TGTGCCAGCAGCCCCTCGGGGCGGTCCTCCTACGAGCAGTACTTC
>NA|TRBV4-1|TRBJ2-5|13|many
CASSQAYQETQYF
TGCGCCAGCAGCCAAGCGTACCAAGAGACCCAGTACTTC
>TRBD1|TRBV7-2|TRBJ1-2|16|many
CASSSTRGQGNYGYTF
TGTGCCAGCAGCTCCACGCGGGGACAGGGGAACTATGGCTACACCTTC
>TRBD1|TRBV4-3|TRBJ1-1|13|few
CASSQGRQGGAFF
TGCGCCAGCAGCCAAGGCAGACAGGGGGGGGCTTTCTTT
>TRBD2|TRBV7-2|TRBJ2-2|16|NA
CASSLEGTSGTGELFF
TGTGCCAGCAGCTTAGAAGGGACTAGCGGCACCGGGGAGCTGTTTTTT
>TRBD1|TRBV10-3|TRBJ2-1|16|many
CAISSTGGSGYNEQFF
TGTGCCATCAGTTCCACAGGGGGCAGTGGTTACAATGAGCAGTTCTTC
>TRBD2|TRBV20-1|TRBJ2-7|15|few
CSASPTGTSGYEQYF
TGCAGTGCTAGCCCAACCGGGACTAGCGGGTACGAGCAGTACTTC
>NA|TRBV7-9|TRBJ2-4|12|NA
CASSLELREQYF
TGTGCCAGCAGCTTGGAGTTGAGGGAGCAGTACTTC
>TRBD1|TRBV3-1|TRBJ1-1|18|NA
CASSQAGTGLARNTEAFF
TGTGCCAGCAGCCAAGCTGGGACAGGGTTAGCCAGGAACACTGAAGCTTTCTTT
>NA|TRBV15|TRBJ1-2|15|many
CATSRNMDNYYGYTF
TGTGCCACCAGCAGAAATATGGACAACTACTATGGCTACACCTTC
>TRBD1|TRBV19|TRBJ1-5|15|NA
CASSGQGGGYQPQHF
TGTGCCAGTAGTGGACAGGGAGGAGGGTATCAGCCCCAGCATTTT
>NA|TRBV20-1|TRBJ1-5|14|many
CSARETRGNQPQHF
TGCAGTGCTAGAGAAACCCGGGGAAATCAGCCCCAGCATTTT
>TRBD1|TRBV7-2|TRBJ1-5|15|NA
CASSREGTALQPQHF
TGTGCCAGCAGCAGAGAGGGGACAGCCCTTCAGCCCCAGCATTTT
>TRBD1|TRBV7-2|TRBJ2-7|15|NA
CASSFRTGASYEQYF
TGTGCCAGCAGCTTTAGGACAGGGGCGTCCTACGAGCAGTACTTC